Shown below are 25 T cell receptor beta chains from a single sample sequenced in a study of beta chain features in type 1 diabetes (dated by TCRdb to the late 2010s). These TCRs' antigens remain unknown. The investigation overall reported the following: In all four CD4+ subsets, TCRB CDR3 length was moderately but significantly shorter in type 1 diabetes patients.

Library construction relied on the immunoSEQ multiplex PCR assay. All of the isolated RNA was reverse transcribed with the High Capacity cDNA Reverse Transcription Kit, so expressed TCRB transcripts were sequenced. Here the immuneACCESS table is served through TCRdb, limited to in-frame sequences with V and J called. Missing clones are a known gap in these copies; in checked studies unresolved V genes cover under half, and the rest lacks a known reason. Recorded for this sample are some 700,000 clones; 13% of them occurred a single time. The top ten clonotypes cover less than 0.025% of the sample. Sequencing input: naive CD4+ T cells from blood. According to the study, the label for this sample's cell subset or site signals: true naive CD4+ T cells. Receptors originate from a man in his late teens or twenties with type 1 diabetes.

The sample holds one count of this clone. This chain links TRBV5-1 with TRBJ2-7; TRBD1 might be the D (5 bases). V was shortened by 1 base and J by 2 bases, with 16 bases between the two germline ends. The germline CDR1 and CDR2 sequences are SGHRS and YFSETQ. The CDR3 runs 16 residues. The CDR3 sequence is CASSLRPAGSAYEQYF. The CDR3 bases are TGCGCCAGCAGCTTGAGGCCCGCAGGGTCGGCCTACGAGCAGTACTTC.

V is TRBV2 and J is TRBJ1-1, with D possibly being TRBD1 (6 bases). This CDR3 has 13 residues. Per the germline V gene, CDR1 is SNHLY and CDR2 is FYNNEI. The ends were cut back, 7 bases at V and 3 bases at J, with 12 bases in the middle. Here the CDR3 reads CASNGQSDTEAFF. In DNA, the CDR3 is TGTGCCAGCAATGGACAGTCGGACACTGAAGCTTTCTTT.

V usage is TRBV30 and J usage is TRBJ2-7, with TRBD1 matching 9 bases. The CDR3 extends over 12 amino acids. V lost 5 bases to trimming and J lost 2 bases; unmatched junction nucleotides: 1. The germline V gene has CDR1 GTSNPN and CDR2 SVGIG (reference sequence). CDR3 sequence: CAWGQGTYEQYF. The CDR3 DNA reads as TGTGCCTGGGGACAGGGGACCTACGAGCAGTACTTC.

V gene TRBV28 combines with J gene TRBJ1-2; D might be TRBD1 (6 bases). V was shortened by 3 bases and J by 4 bases, with 21 bases between the two germline ends. Germline CDR1 MDHEN, CDR2 SYDVKM. The CDR3 spans 17 residues. CDR3 loop: CASSFFGIQGFLYGYTF. CDR3 sequence (DNA): TGTGCCAGCAGTTTCTTTGGAATTCAGGGGTTCCTCTATGGCTACACCTTC.

There are a few counts of this clone. The chain has TRBV30 and TRBJ1-2; D is uncertain. CDR1 is GTSNPN, CDR2 SVGIG, per germline (reference sequence). Trimming removed 3 bases at V and 4 bases at J, with 12 bases between. This CDR3 is built from 13 residues. The DNA of the CDR3 is TGTGCCTGGAGCCCCGTGTCAGTCTATGGCTACACCTTC. Translation: CAWSPVSVYGYTF. The full variable domain, with the rest looked up from reference TRBV30 and TRBJ1-2, is SQTIHQWPATLVQPVGSPLSLECTVEGTSNPNLYWYRQAAGRGLQLLFYSVGIGQISSEVPQNLSASRPQDRQFILSSKKLLLSDSGFYLCAWSPVSVYGYTFGSGTRLTVV.

This sequence joins TRBV27 and TRBJ2-5, with TRBD2 identical over 7 bases. The CDR3 sequence is 15 residues long. The V gene's germline CDR1 is MNHEY and CDR2 SMNVEV (reference sequence). J lost 4 bases, V lost 3 bases, and 8 bases had no gene match. The CDR3 nucleotides are TGTGCCAGCAGTTTGTTAAGCGGGGATCTAGAGACCCAGTACTTC. This translates into CASSLLSGDLETQYF.

This chain links TRBV15 with TRBJ2-2; TRBD1 is a possible D gene (5 bases). Germline lookup yields CDR1 LNHNV and CDR2 YYDKDF (reference sequence). The V end was cut by 0 bases, the J end by 9 bases, with 14 bases between. The CDR3 extends over 15 amino acids. The CDR3 DNA sequence: TGTGCCACCAGCAGAGACAGGGTCGGGTTGAGGGAGCTGTTTTTT. It codes for CATSRDRVGLRELFF. The variable domain in full, with the rest retrieved from reference TRBV15 and TRBJ2-2, is DAMVIQNPRYQVTQFGKPVTLSCSQTLNHNVMYWYQQKSSQAPKLLFHYYDKDFNNEADTPDNFQSRRPNTSFCFLDIRSPGLGDTAMYLCATSRDRVGLRELFFGEGSRLTVL.

The chain employs TRBV20-1 and TRBJ2-5; no reliable D call. Germline CDR1 is DFQATT and CDR2 is SNEGSKA (reference sequence). V was clipped by 6 bases and J by 8 bases, with 13 bases between them. The CDR3 extends over 11 amino acids. In DNA, the CDR3 is TGCAGTGCCACGCCTGTGGAAACCCAGTACTTC. Amino acid sequence: CSATPVETQYF.

The V gene is TRBV7-3, the J gene TRBJ1-1; D gene unclear. Germline V gives CDR1 SGHTA, CDR2 FQGTGA. The V end lost 1 base, the J end lost 7 bases, and 13 bases lay between the germline ends. This CDR3 spans 14 amino acids. In DNA, the CDR3 is TGTGCCAGCAGCTTAAGTCACGGCCCTTTTGAAGCTTTCTTT. Protein product: CASSLSHGPFEAFF.

The chain joins TRBV5-4 to TRBJ1-1; D gene unclear. The germline V gene encodes CDR1 SGHNT and CDR2 YYREEE (reference sequence). V lost 4 bases to trimming and J lost 0 bases, with 10 bases between them. The CDR3 consists of 14 residues. In nucleotides, the CDR3 is TGTGCCAGCAGCCCGACGGTGGTGAACACTGAAGCTTTCTTT. This translates into CASSPTVVNTEAFF.

The gene calls are TRBV2 and TRBJ1-1, with a possible D match to TRBD1 (6 bases). Germline V gene sequence: CDR1 SNHLY, CDR2 FYNNEI. Trimming pared 7 bases from V and 4 bases from J, leaving 13 bases between. This CDR3 has 13 amino acids. The CDR3 is CASKREGGTEAFF. The CDR3 DNA follows: TGTGCCAGCAAGAGGGAAGGGGGCACTGAAGCTTTCTTT.

This clone was seen a handful of times. The chain employs TRBV7-2 and TRBJ2-1; 10 bases fit TRBD2. The CDR3 has 14 amino acids. V lost 5 bases and J lost 9; bases outside the gene matches: 7. Germline V gene data show CDR1 as SGHTA and CDR2 as FQGNSA. The CDR3 spells CASSPLAGVGEQFF. CDR3 sequence (DNA): TGTGCCAGCAGCCCGCTAGCGGGGGTTGGTGAGCAGTTCTTC.

This clone came up many times. The chain recombines TRBV29-1 with TRBJ2-2; D uncertain. Trimming removed 6 bases from V and 0 bases from J, with 8 bases in between. Germline V gives CDR1 SQVTM, CDR2 ANQGSEA. The CDR3 is 13 residues long. In DNA, the CDR3 is TGCAGCGTGGACCGCGCGAACACCGGGGAGCTGTTTTTT. Translated, it gives CSVDRANTGELFF.

V and J are TRBV30 and TRBJ1-3; D uncertain. CDR1 and CDR2 from the germline V gene are GTSNPN and SVGIG (reference sequence). V was shortened by 5 bases and J by 4 bases, with 6 bases between the two germline ends. There are 11 residues in the CDR3. For the CDR3, the DNA is TGTGCCTGGGGTGGGGGAAACACCATATATTTT. Translation gives CAWGGGNTIYF.

This clone occurred a few times. The chain links TRBV15 to TRBJ2-3; 13 bases are a match to TRBD2. This CDR3 has 17 residues. The V gene end was trimmed by 3 bases and the J gene end by 8 bases; junction bases not matched to a gene: 11. Germline CDR1 and CDR2: LNHNV and YYDKDF (reference sequence). CDR3: CATSSGRLAGGPTTQYF. CDR3 bases: TGTGCCACCAGCAGTGGGAGACTAGCGGGGGGTCCAACTACGCAGTATTTT.

This clone has more than one count but fewer than ten. The chain couples TRBV6-5 to TRBJ2-7; 9 bases agree with TRBD1. The CDR3 extends over 14 amino acids. Germline loops: CDR1 MNHEY, CDR2 SVGAGI. The trim removed 5 bases at V and 6 bases at J, leaving 8 bases unmatched. The DNA for the CDR3 is TGTGCCAGCAGTCCAGGGACAGGGTCGTCCGAGCAGTACTTC. Encoded protein: CASSPGTGSSEQYF.

This chain connects TRBV5-6 to TRBJ1-6; maybe TRBD1 (5 bases). This CDR3 has 13 amino acids. V was clipped by 0 bases and J by 11 bases, with 9 bases between them. Germline V CDR1 and CDR2: SGHDT, YYEEEE. CDR3 sequence: CASSLASGPPLHF. For the CDR3, the DNA is TGTGCCAGCAGCTTGGCATCAGGGCCACCCCTCCACTTT.

Only a few counts were recorded for this clone. V usage is TRBV6-5 and J usage is TRBJ2-7; TRBD1 is a possible D gene (6 bases). CDR1 is MNHEY and CDR2 is SVGAGI in the germline V gene. This CDR3 has 15 amino acids. V shed 2 bases and J shed 3 bases, with 14 bases lying between them. CDR3 coding DNA: TGTGCCAGCAGTTACCTAGCCGGGACATTCTACGAGCAGTACTTC. Translation: CASSYLAGTFYEQYF.

This clone occurred a few times. The chain combines TRBV5-4 with TRBJ1-2; no clear D. Deletions cut 0 bases from V and 8 bases from J, with 11 bases between. Germline V gene lookup returns CDR1 SGHNT and CDR2 YYREEE (reference sequence). This CDR3 is built from 13 residues. CDR3 sequence: CASSLEGRRGYTF. Written as DNA, the CDR3 is TGTGCCAGCAGCTTGGAGGGCCGTCGGGGCTACACCTTC.

In its sample, this clone was seen a few times. The chain is built from TRBV12-5 and TRBJ2-5, with D possibly matching TRBD2 (5 bases). Looked up from germline, CDR1 is LGHNT and CDR2 is FRNRAP. V shed 5 bases and J shed 2 bases, with 12 bases lying between them. The CDR3 covers 14 residues. The CDR3 here is CASGLWTRQETQYF. CDR3 sequence (DNA): TGTGCTAGTGGTCTCTGGACTCGACAAGAGACCCAGTACTTC.

This clone has a handful of counts. The chain combines TRBV25-1 with TRBJ1-1; the D is unclear. The CDR3 covers 13 residues. V lost 2 bases and J lost 4, with 8 bases in between. Germline loops: CDR1 MGHDK, CDR2 SYGVNS. In DNA form, the CDR3 reads TGTGCCAGCAGTGAAGGCCTCCCCACTGAAGCTTTCTTT. Protein: CASSEGLPTEAFF.

This chain links TRBV4-1 with TRBJ2-7, with TRBD2 identical over 7 bases. Germline assignment: CDR1 MGHRA and CDR2 YSYEKL. V trimming: 1 base; J trimming: 9 bases; junction bases outside the gene matches: 6. This CDR3 region has 13 residues. The CDR3 here is CASSQGDGTTQYF. CDR3 sequence (DNA): TGCGCCAGCAGCCAAGGAGACGGGACTACGCAGTACTTC.

The J gene is TRBJ1-3, the V gene TRBV25-1; D call uncertain. The CDR3 consists of 16 residues. Deletions cut 4 bases from V and 0 bases from J, with 13 bases between. Germline loops: CDR1 MGHDK, CDR2 SYGVNS. Here the CDR3 DNA reads TGTGCCAGCAGTGGTAGGTCACAGAGCTCTGGAAACACCATATATTTT. Translating gives CASSGRSQSSGNTIYF.

Concerning this clone: Other DNA sequences in this sample translate to the same CDR3. CDR3 coding DNA: TGTGCCAGCAGCTTGGATCGGGGCACAGATACGCAGTATTTT. It encodes CASSLDRGTDTQYF. The chain joins TRBV7-9 to TRBJ2-3; no clear D gene. CDR3 length equals 14 residues. In germline, CDR1 is SEHNR, CDR2 FQNEAQ (reference sequence). The ends were cut back, 3 bases at V and 1 base at J, with 8 bases in the middle. Based on the CDR3 plus reference TRBV7-9 and TRBJ2-3, the full variable domain is DTGVSQNPRHKITKRGQNVTFRCDPISEHNRLYWYRQTLGQGPEFLTYFQNEAQLEKSRLLSDRFSAERPKGSFSTLEIQRTEQGDSAMYLCASSLDRGTDTQYFGPGTRLTVL.

The chain recombines TRBV5-1 with TRBJ2-5; D could derive from TRBD1 or TRBD2 (5 bases each). CDR3 length: 15 amino acids. V shed 2 bases and J shed 2 bases, with 13 bases lying between them. The germline V gene encodes CDR1 SGHRS and CDR2 YFSETQ. The CDR3 coding sequence is TGCGCCAGCAGCTTTGGGAGACAGAGTCAAGAGACCCAGTACTTC. Translation gives CASSFGRQSQETQYF.